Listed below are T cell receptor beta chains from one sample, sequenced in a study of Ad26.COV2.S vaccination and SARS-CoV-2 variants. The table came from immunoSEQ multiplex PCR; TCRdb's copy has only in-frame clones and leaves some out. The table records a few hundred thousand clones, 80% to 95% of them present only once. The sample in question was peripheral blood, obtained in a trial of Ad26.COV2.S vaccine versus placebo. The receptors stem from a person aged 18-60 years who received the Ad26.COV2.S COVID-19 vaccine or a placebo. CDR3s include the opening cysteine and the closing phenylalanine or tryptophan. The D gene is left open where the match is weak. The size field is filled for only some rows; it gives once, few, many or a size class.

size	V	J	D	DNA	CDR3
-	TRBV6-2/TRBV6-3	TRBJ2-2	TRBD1	TGTGCCAGCAGTTTCCCACAGGGGAAGGGCACCGGGGAGCTGTTTTTT	CASSFPQGKGTGELFF
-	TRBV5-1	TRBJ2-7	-	TGCGCCAGCAGCTTGACAGCCCCGCTTTCCTACGAGCAGTACTTC	CASSLTAPLSYEQYF
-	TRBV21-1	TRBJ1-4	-	TGTGCCAGCAGCAAAAACTTAGGCCAGAAAGGTGAAAAACTGTTTTTT	CASSKNLGQKGEKLFF
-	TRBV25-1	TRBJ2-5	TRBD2	TGTGCCAGCAGCGATTTACTAGCGGGACCAGCAGAGACCCAGTACTTC	CASSDLLAGPAETQYF
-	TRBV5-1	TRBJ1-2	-	TGCGCCAGCAGCTTGAGTCAGGGAAGTGACTATGGCTACACCTTC	CASSLSQGSDYGYTF
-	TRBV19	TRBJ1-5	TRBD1	TGTGCCAGTAGTGCCCCGACAGGGTTGGGCAATCAGCCCCAGCATTTT	CASSAPTGLGNQPQHF
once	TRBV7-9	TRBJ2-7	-	TGTGCCAGCAGCTTAGCGAGGGGGGGCGAGCAGTACTTC	CASSLARGGEQYF
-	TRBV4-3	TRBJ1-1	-	TGCGCCAGCAGCCAAGATACGGGCCGGAACACTGAAGCTTTCTTT	CASSQDTGRNTEAFF
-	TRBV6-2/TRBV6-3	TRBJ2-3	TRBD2	TGTGCCAGCAGTTACTCCCGGACTAGCGGGAGCGGCACAGATACGCAGTATTTT	CASSYSRTSGSGTDTQYF
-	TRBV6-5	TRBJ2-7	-	TGTGCCAGCAGTTACTCTCCGTCCAACGAGCAGTACTTC	CASSYSPSNEQYF
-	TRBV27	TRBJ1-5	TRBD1	TGTGCCAGCAGGCACACCGGGACAGGCCGTATTTGGGGCAATCAGCCCCAGCATTTT	CASRHTGTGRIWGNQPQHF
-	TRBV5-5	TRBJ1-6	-	TGTGCCAGCAGCTTGGCCCCAAACTCACCCCTCCACTTT	CASSLAPNSPLHF
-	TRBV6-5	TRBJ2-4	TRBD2	TGTGCCAGCAGTTACTCTCCGGGAGGGCCTTACATTCAGTACTTC	CASSYSPGGPYIQYF
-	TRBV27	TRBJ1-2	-	TGTGCCAGCAGTTTATCCGGGAACCACTATGGCTACACCTTC	CASSLSGNHYGYTF
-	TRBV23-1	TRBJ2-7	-	TGCGCCAGCAGTCAATCGTACAGGGCGAGCTCCTACGAGCAGTACTTC	CASSQSYRASSYEQYF
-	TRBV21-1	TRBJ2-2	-	TGTGCCAGCAGCCCCCCCCGGGGACGGCGGGGAAATTTCACCGGGGAGCTGTTTTTT	CASSPPRGRRGNFTGELFF
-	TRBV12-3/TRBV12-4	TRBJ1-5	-	TGTGCCAGCAGTTTTGGGGACAATCAGCCCCAGCATTTT	CASSFGDNQPQHF
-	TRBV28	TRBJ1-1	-	TGTGCCACCGTCAGCAGGCTGAACACTGAAGCTTTCTTT	CATVSRLNTEAFF
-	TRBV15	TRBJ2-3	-	TGTGCCACCAGCAGAGTAGGGCCACTCCGGACAGATACGCAGTATTTT	CATSRVGPLRTDTQYF
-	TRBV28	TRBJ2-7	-	TGTGCCAGCAGTTTATCCACAGGGAACACCTACGAGCAGTACTTC	CASSLSTGNTYEQYF
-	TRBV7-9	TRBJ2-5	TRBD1	TGTGCCAGCAGCTTAAGGGGACAGGGAAGGGAGACCCAGTACTTC	CASSLRGQGRETQYF
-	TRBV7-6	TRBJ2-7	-	TGTGCCAGCAGCTTAAACAGGGTCAGCGACGAGCAGTACTTC	CASSLNRVSDEQYF
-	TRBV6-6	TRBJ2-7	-	TGTGCCAGCAGTCACCCGGAGACAGCTTACGAGCAGTACTTC	CASSHPETAYEQYF
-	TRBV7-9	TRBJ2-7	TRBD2	TGTGCCAGCAGTCCACGGGGGGGCGGACTTTACGGTTACGAGCAGTACTTC	CASSPRGGGLYGYEQYF
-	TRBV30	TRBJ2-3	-	TGTGCCTGGAGTCTGGGGCTAAGCACAGATACGCAGTATTTT	CAWSLGLSTDTQYF
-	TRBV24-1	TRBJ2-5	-	TGTGCCACCAGTGAGGGAGGTCAGGCTGGCTTCCGGGAGACCCAGTACTTC	CATSEGGQAGFRETQYF
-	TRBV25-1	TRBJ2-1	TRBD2	TGTGCCAGCAGTGCGAGACTAGCGGGAGGGAATGAGCAGTTCTTC	CASSARLAGGNEQFF
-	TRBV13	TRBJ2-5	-	TGTGCCAGCAGCTTAGGCCAGGGGAATCAAGAGACCCAGTACTTC	CASSLGQGNQETQYF
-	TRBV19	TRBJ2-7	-	TGTGCCAGTAGGATCCGTGCCGGGAGTGGGTACGAGCAGTACTTC	CASRIRAGSGYEQYF
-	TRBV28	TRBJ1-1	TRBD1	TGTGCCAGCATTCGTAACAGGGGCACTGAAGCTTTCTTT	CASIRNRGTEAFF
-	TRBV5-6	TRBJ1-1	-	TGTGCCAGCAGCTTATCCTTCGGGGGGACCGAAGCTTTCTTT	CASSLSFGGTEAFF
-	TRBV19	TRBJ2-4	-	TGTGCCAGCAGTGACAGTTTTCGGGCCAAAAACATTCAGTACTTC	CASSDSFRAKNIQYF
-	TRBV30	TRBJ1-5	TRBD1	TGTGCCTGGAGTCGGGACAGATCGAATCAGCCCCAGCATTTT	CAWSRDRSNQPQHF
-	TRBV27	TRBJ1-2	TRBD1	TGTGCCAGCAGTTTAAACGGTGGAGGCAGGGGGCAGGGCTACACCTTC	CASSLNGGGRGQGYTF
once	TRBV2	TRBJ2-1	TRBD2	TGTGCCAGCAGTGAGAATAGCGGGAGTTGGACTGAGCAGTTCTTC	CASSENSGSWTEQFF
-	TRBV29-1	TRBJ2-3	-	TGCAGCGTTGTTGAACCTAGCACAGATACGCAGTATTTT	CSVVEPSTDTQYF
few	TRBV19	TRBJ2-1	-	TGTGCCAGTAGTATGGGCGGGATCTCCTACAATGAGCAGTTCTTC	CASSMGGISYNEQFF
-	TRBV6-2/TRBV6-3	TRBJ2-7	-	TGTGCCAGCAGCCGGACCCCTCCCCTGACCTACGAGCAGTACTTC	CASSRTPPLTYEQYF
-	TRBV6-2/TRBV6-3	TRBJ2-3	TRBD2	TGTGCCAGCAGCCCGGGACTAGCGGGAGCAGATACGCAGTATTTT	CASSPGLAGADTQYF
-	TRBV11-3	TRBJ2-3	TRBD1	TGTGCCAGCAGCTCCTGGGACAGAAACACAGATACGCAGTATTTT	CASSSWDRNTDTQYF